The present entry profiles one T cell receptor (beta chain) with its context. Its antigen is currently unknown. CDR1 and CDR2 (germline): MNHEY, SMNVEV (reference sequence). Trimming stripped 3 bases from V and 5 bases from J, with 11 bases between. This CDR3 region has 13 residues. Sequencing was performed with immunoSEQ multiplex PCR; in TCRdb, only in-frame clones are kept and a portion is missing. This table holds around 120,000 clones, 84% found once. The data stem from a study of T cell responses to AZD1222 COVID-19 vaccine. Study-wide results and caveats: Nearly half of spike-specific TCRs reportedly target variant regions that are unmutated in the B.1.351 and B.1.1.7 variants. It was only a handful of AZD1222 recipients who were seropositive at baseline.

The sequencing used peripheral blood, collected 28 days after the second AZD1222 dose. The TCR comes from an adult who received the AZD1222 COVID-19 vaccine. The rearrangement links TRBV27 to TRBJ2-7; D is uncertain. The CDR3 sequence is CASSLGSIHEQYF. In nucleotides, the CDR3 is TGTGCCAGCAGTTTGGGAAGCATCCACGAGCAGTACTTC.